Each of the 9 T cell receptor beta chains below was sequenced from the same sample in a study of blood T cells in healthy people across ages. Next came a second PCR, run for roughly 7 to 12 cycles, which used a sample-barcoded 5' primer along with a J-beta primer mix. TCRdb re-derived calls from the 5' RACE reads in MiXCR, one entry per CDR3 protein. Of over a million distinct CDR3 sequences detected, almost 60% appear once; the ten largest clones hold over 6.5%. Material: blood. These receptor sequences come from a man aged 18-30 years in good health.

This clonotype was recorded a few times. The rearrangement uses TRBV11-2 and TRBJ2-3, with 7 nucleotides matching TRBD2. The CDR3 length is 15 residues. Germline loops: CDR1 SGHAT, CDR2 FQNNGV. V shed 1 base, J shed 6 bases, and the junction held 7 bases outside the gene matches. CDR3 in DNA: TGTGCCAGCAGCTTAGGCGGGAGAGGAGTCGATACGCAGTATTTT. Amino acids: CASSLGGRGVDTQYF.

The chain employs TRBV7-9 and TRBJ1-2; tentatively, D is TRBD1 (6 bases). V was trimmed by 5 bases and J by 8 bases, leaving 30 bases between them. The CDR3 extends over 18 amino acids. Germline lookup yields CDR1 SEHNR and CDR2 FQNEAQ (reference sequence). The CDR3 spells CASSGGGSTGPAYRGYTF. The CDR3 DNA reads TGTGCCAGCAGCGGTGGGGGCTCAACAGGGCCCGCCTATAGGGGCTACACCTTC.

This clonotype occurred a few times. The chain is built from TRBV28 and TRBJ2-7; no clear D gene. Germline V gives CDR1 MDHEN, CDR2 SYDVKM. This CDR3 comprises 16 residues. Trimming removed 1 base from V and 4 bases from J, with 17 bases in between. The CDR3 DNA reads as TGTGCCAGCAGTTTATACGGCAGTCCGATGACTTACGAGCAGTACTTC. This sequence encodes CASSLYGSPMTYEQYF.

J is TRBJ2-5 and V is TRBV20-1; 10 bases are shared with TRBD1. The DNA end lines up better with TRBJ2-7; the J call may be wrong. This CDR3 comprises 14 residues. Germline V CDR1 and CDR2: DFQATT, SNEGSKA (reference sequence). The CDR3 DNA reads TGCAGTGCTAGTTTGGGACAGGGGAACAACGAGCAGTACTTC. As protein: CSASLGQGNNEQYF.

Ten or more counts support this clonotype. The chain recombines TRBV25-1 with TRBJ2-3; D ambiguous. The ends were cut back, 8 bases at V and 2 bases at J, with 8 bases in the middle. This CDR3 comprises 12 residues. The germline CDR1 and CDR2 sequences are MGHDK and SYGVNS. The CDR3 loop reads CASRSLTDTQYF. The DNA of the CDR3 is TGTGCCAGCCGATCTCTCACAGATACGCAGTATTTT.

The rearrangement uses TRBV27 and TRBJ2-3; D remains unclear. Per germline, CDR1 MNHEY and CDR2 SMNVEV (reference sequence). V was pared by 5 bases and J by 4 bases, with 10 bases between. CDR3 length: 13 amino acids. The CDR3 coding sequence is TGTGCCAGCAGTGTCTGGGGTCCAGATACGCAGTATTTT. It translates to CASSVWGPDTQYF.

The genes are TRBV7-2 and TRBJ2-1, with 9 bases matching TRBD2. The CDR3 spans 17 residues. The germline V gene has CDR1 SGHTA and CDR2 FQGNSA. The V and J ends lost 1 base and 0 bases, in that order; junction bases with no gene match: 4. This chain's CDR3 is CASSLGRGGSSYNEQFF. The DNA of the CDR3 is TGTGCCAGCAGCTTAGGGCGGGGGGGGAGCTCCTACAATGAGCAGTTCTTC. The entire variable domain, with the rest obtained from reference TRBV7-2 and TRBJ2-1, is as follows: GAGVSQSPSNKVTEKGKDVELRCDPISGHTALYWYRQSLGQGLEFLIYFQGNSAPDKSGLPSDRFSAERTGGSVSTLTIQRTQQEDSAVYLCASSLGRGGSSYNEQFFGPGTRLTVL.

This clonotype came up a few times. The chain is built from TRBV11-2 and TRBJ1-1; D uncertain. CDR1 is SGHAT and CDR2 is FQNNGV in the germline V gene. Trimming cost V 5 bases and J 2 bases, with 6 bases left between them. The CDR3 length is 12 residues. The CDR3 sequence: CASSVSNTEAFF. DNA of the CDR3: TGTGCCAGCAGCGTTAGTAACACTGAAGCTTTCTTT.

The J gene is TRBJ2-7, the V gene TRBV11-2; a weak D match, TRBD1 (5 bases). The germline CDR1 and CDR2 sequences are SGHAT and FQNNGV. The CDR3 totals 16 residues. Trimming removed 3 bases at V and 6 bases at J, with 21 bases between. The CDR3 sequence is CASSFVSGQPPGEQYF. Here the CDR3 DNA reads TGTGCCAGCAGCTTCGTCTCCGGACAACCCCCGGGCGAGCAGTACTTC. Based on the CDR3 plus reference TRBV11-2 and TRBJ2-7, the full variable domain is EAGVAQSPRYKIIEKRQSVAFWCNPISGHATLYWYQQILGQGPKLLIQFQNNGVVDDSQLPKDRFSAERLKGVDSTLKIQPAKLEDSAVYLCASSFVSGQPPGEQYFGPGTRLTVT.